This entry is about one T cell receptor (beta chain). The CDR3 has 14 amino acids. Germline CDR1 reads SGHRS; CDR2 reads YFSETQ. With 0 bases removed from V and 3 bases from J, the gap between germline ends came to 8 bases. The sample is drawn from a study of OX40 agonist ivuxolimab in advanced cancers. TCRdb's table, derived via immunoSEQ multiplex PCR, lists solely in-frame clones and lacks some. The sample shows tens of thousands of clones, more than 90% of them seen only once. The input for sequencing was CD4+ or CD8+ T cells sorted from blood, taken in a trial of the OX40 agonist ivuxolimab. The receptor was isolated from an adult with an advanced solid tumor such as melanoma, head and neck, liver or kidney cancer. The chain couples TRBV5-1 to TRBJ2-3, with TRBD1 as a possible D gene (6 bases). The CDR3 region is CASSLEGQTDTQYF. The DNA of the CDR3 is TGCGCCAGCAGCTTGGAAGGACAGACAGATACGCAGTATTTT. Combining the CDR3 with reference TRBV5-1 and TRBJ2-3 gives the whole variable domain KAGVTQTPRYLIKTRGQQVTLSCSPISGHRSVSWYQQTPGQGLQFLFEYFSETQRNKGNFPGRFSGRQFSNSRSEMNVSTLELGDSALYLCASSLEGQTDTQYFGPGTRLTVL.